These T cell receptor beta chains were read from a single sample in a study of T cell repertoires in cytomegalovirus infection. TCRdb re-analysed the reads in MiXCR, keeping a single row per CDR3 protein. The sample carries some 350,000 distinct CDR3 sequences, about 29% recorded once. Their specific antigens are unknown. Sequences were derived from cultured PBMCs, sampled from culture after CMV antigen stimulation. These receptors all stem from a human donor in good health (CMV status not recorded). Some clones in this sample may be carry-over from other donors' samples. Both conserved end residues are part of each CDR3. A D gene is named only where the DNA matches it firmly. Clone sizes are given selectively: once, few, many, or a class where the clone is expanded.

v_call: TRBV7-2; d_call: -; clone_size: few; j_call: TRBJ2-3; cdr3_nt: TGTGCCAGCAGCTTCCAGTACACAGATACGCAGTATTTT; cdr3_aa: CASSFQYTDTQYF
v_call: TRBV6-8; d_call: TRBD1; clone_size: -; j_call: TRBJ1-2; cdr3_nt: TGTGCCAGCAGTAAGACAGGGCAGGCCTATGGCTACACCTTC; cdr3_aa: CASSKTGQAYGYTF
v_call: TRBV7-9; d_call: TRBD1; clone_size: -; j_call: TRBJ1-2; cdr3_nt: TGTGCCAGCAGCTTTCCCCGGGACAGCCCGCCGACTTCCTATGGCTACACCTTC; cdr3_aa: CASSFPRDSPPTSYGYTF
v_call: TRBV7-2; d_call: -; clone_size: many; j_call: TRBJ1-6; cdr3_nt: TGTGCCAGCAGCCCCCGACGGAATAATTCACCCCTCCACTTT; cdr3_aa: CASSPRRNNSPLHF
v_call: TRBV7-6; d_call: -; clone_size: -; j_call: TRBJ2-7; cdr3_nt: TGTGCCAGCACCCAGAGCAGGGCCACCTACGAGCAGTACTTC; cdr3_aa: CASTQSRATYEQYF
v_call: TRBV5-4; d_call: TRBD1; clone_size: -; j_call: TRBJ1-2; cdr3_nt: TGTGCCAGCAGCCCGCCGGACAGGGTGGGCTCGGGCTACACCTTC; cdr3_aa: CASSPPDRVGSGYTF
v_call: TRBV7-4; d_call: -; clone_size: few; j_call: TRBJ2-7; cdr3_nt: TGTGCCAGCACCCGGACTGTGTCCTACGAGCAGTACTTC; cdr3_aa: CASTRTVSYEQYF
v_call: TRBV24-1; d_call: -; clone_size: few; j_call: TRBJ2-3; cdr3_nt: TGTGCCACCAGTGACCCTCCCGGCCAGGGCTCGCAGTATTTT; cdr3_aa: CATSDPPGQGSQYF
v_call: TRBV19; d_call: -; clone_size: -; j_call: TRBJ1-2; cdr3_nt: TGTGCCAGTAGACCACAATTCAGGGATGGCTACACCTTC; cdr3_aa: CASRPQFRDGYTF
v_call: TRBV29-1; d_call: TRBD1; clone_size: few; j_call: TRBJ2-1; cdr3_nt: TGCAGCGTTGGGACAGGGACCAATGAGCAGTTCTTC; cdr3_aa: CSVGTGTNEQFF
v_call: TRBV7-2; d_call: TRBD1; clone_size: many; j_call: TRBJ2-1; cdr3_nt: TGTGCCAGCAGCTTATGGGACAGGGCCAACAATGAGCAGTTCTTC; cdr3_aa: CASSLWDRANNEQFF
v_call: TRBV12-3/TRBV12-4; d_call: -; clone_size: medium-sized; j_call: TRBJ1-5; cdr3_nt: TGTGCCAGCAGTTTTGGGGGGCTCAGCAATCAGCCCCAGCATTTT; cdr3_aa: CASSFGGLSNQPQHF
v_call: TRBV29-1; d_call: TRBD1; clone_size: few; j_call: TRBJ2-7; cdr3_nt: TGCAGCGTTTCTACAGGGGCCTACGAGCAGTACTTC; cdr3_aa: CSVSTGAYEQYF
v_call: TRBV18; d_call: TRBD1; clone_size: -; j_call: TRBJ1-4; cdr3_nt: TGTGCCAGCTCCCGACGGGACAGGGCAATCCATGAAAAACTGTTTTTT; cdr3_aa: CASSRRDRAIHEKLFF
v_call: TRBV28; d_call: -; clone_size: once; j_call: TRBJ2-5; cdr3_nt: TGTGCCAGCAGTTTGTTGGGTTTCGTCTCAGCGGGGACCCAGTACTTC; cdr3_aa: CASSLLGFVSAGTQYF
v_call: TRBV19; d_call: TRBD1; clone_size: few; j_call: TRBJ1-1; cdr3_nt: TGTGCCAGTCGACCCTGGGACAGGCAGAACACTGAAGCTTTCTTT; cdr3_aa: CASRPWDRQNTEAFF
v_call: TRBV12-3/TRBV12-4; d_call: TRBD1; clone_size: -; j_call: TRBJ2-7; cdr3_nt: TGTGCCAGCAGGGCCGGGACAGCTAGCTACGAGCAGTACTTC; cdr3_aa: CASRAGTASYEQYF
v_call: TRBV3-1; d_call: -; clone_size: few; j_call: TRBJ2-7; cdr3_nt: TGTGCCAGCAGCCCGGAAAACATGGACTTCTACGAGCAGTACTTC; cdr3_aa: CASSPENMDFYEQYF
v_call: TRBV6-6; d_call: -; clone_size: few; j_call: TRBJ1-1; cdr3_nt: TGTGCCAGCAGTGCCTCGGGGTCGACTTTCTTT; cdr3_aa: CASSASGSTFF
v_call: TRBV28; d_call: TRBD2; clone_size: -; j_call: TRBJ2-4; cdr3_nt: TGTGCCAGCAGTTTATGGCCGACTAGCGGGAGAGGCGCCAAAAACATTCAGTACTTC; cdr3_aa: CASSLWPTSGRGAKNIQYF
v_call: TRBV4-2; d_call: -; clone_size: -; j_call: TRBJ1-1; cdr3_nt: TGTGCCAGCAGCCAAGAGCCATCCATGAACACTGAAGCTTTCTTT; cdr3_aa: CASSQEPSMNTEAFF
v_call: TRBV28; d_call: TRBD2; clone_size: few; j_call: TRBJ2-5; cdr3_nt: TGTGCCAGCGAAGCTTTGGGACTAGCGGGAGTAGGCCAGTACTTC; cdr3_aa: CASEALGLAGVGQYF
v_call: TRBV2; d_call: TRBD1; clone_size: once; j_call: TRBJ2-2; cdr3_nt: TGTGCCAGCAGTAATGACAGGGGCGGCACCGGGGAGCTGTTTTTT; cdr3_aa: CASSNDRGGTGELFF
v_call: TRBV24-1; d_call: -; clone_size: -; j_call: TRBJ1-5; cdr3_nt: TGTGCCACCAGTCCCAGGGGAGGAGGTAATCAGCCCCAGCATTTT; cdr3_aa: CATSPRGGGNQPQHF
v_call: TRBV27; d_call: -; clone_size: -; j_call: TRBJ1-2; cdr3_nt: TGTGCCAGCAGTTTATCGGGAGGCTACACCTTC; cdr3_aa: CASSLSGGYTF
v_call: TRBV27; d_call: TRBD1; clone_size: once; j_call: TRBJ1-1; cdr3_nt: TGTGCCAGCAGTTGGACAGGGCCGGTGGGGGCTTTCTTT; cdr3_aa: CASSWTGPVGAFF
v_call: TRBV5-3; d_call: TRBD1; clone_size: -; j_call: TRBJ2-7; cdr3_nt: TGTGCCAGCAGCGAAAGGACAGGGGTCTACTACGAGCAGTACTTC; cdr3_aa: CASSERTGVYYEQYF